This T cell receptor (beta chain) comes out of a study of T-cell reconstitution after alpha-beta-depleted transplantation in children. This clonotype was seen more than once but under ten times. Preparation of the TCRbeta library used unique molecular identifiers. TCRdb passed the PCR reads through MiXCR, listing each CDR3 protein once. The repertoire holds roughly 500,000 distinct CDR3 sequences, with 30% to 35% as singletons. Sequenced here: PBMCs from the stem cell graft donor, sampled from the stem cell graft. This clonotype was obtained from a human donor who donated a stem cell graft to a child with aplastic anemia.

The CDR3 sequence is CASRRDLGVEAFF. DNA for the CDR3: TGTGCCAGTAGGAGGGATTTAGGGGTTGAAGCTTTCTTT. The chain is built from TRBV19 and TRBJ1-1; D is possibly TRBD1 (5 bases). This CDR3 comprises 13 residues. The germline V gene encodes CDR1 LNHDA and CDR2 SQIVND (reference sequence). Trimming pared 6 bases from V and 7 bases from J, leaving 15 bases between.